This TCR beta chain derives from a study of shared T cell receptors in the human thymus. TCRdb's copy holds only in-frame clones and misses some; the assay was immunoSEQ multiplex PCR. The repertoire includes hundreds of thousands of clones, more than 70% of them detected once, and 0.0094% sits in the top ten. V trimming: 0 bases; J trimming: 7 bases; junction bases outside the gene matches: 6. The CDR3 totals 15 residues. Germline V lookup: CDR1 LNHNV, CDR2 YYDKDF (reference sequence). This sample also belongs to another study, concerning human thymus T cells. That report notes: Corrective surgery for congenital heart defects was being performed on the healthy Finnish infants who served as donors. Thymus was obtained from resections taken during corrective heart surgery.

V gene TRBV15 combines with J gene TRBJ1-5, with 7 positions matching TRBD1. The sequenced material came from thymocytes. The sequence came from a boy younger than two with a congenital heart defect. The CDR3, as DNA: TGTGCCACCAGCAGAGAGGTCACAGGGGTACAGCCCCAGCATTTT. This codes for CATSREVTGVQPQHF.